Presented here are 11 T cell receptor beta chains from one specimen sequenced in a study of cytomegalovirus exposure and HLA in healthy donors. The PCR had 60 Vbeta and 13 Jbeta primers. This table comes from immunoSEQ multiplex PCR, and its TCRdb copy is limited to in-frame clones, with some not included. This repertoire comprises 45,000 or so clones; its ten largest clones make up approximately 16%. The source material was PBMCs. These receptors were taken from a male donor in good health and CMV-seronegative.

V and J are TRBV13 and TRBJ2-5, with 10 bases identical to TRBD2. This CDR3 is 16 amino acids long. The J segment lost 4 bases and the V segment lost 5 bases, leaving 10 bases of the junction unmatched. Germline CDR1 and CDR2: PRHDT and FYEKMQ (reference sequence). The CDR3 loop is CASSTQLAGVGETQYF. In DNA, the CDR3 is TGTGCCAGCAGCACCCAGCTAGCGGGGGTAGGAGAGACCCAGTACTTC. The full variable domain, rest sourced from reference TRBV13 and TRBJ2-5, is AAGVIQSPRHLIKEKRETATLKCYPIPRHDTVYWYQQGPGQDPQFLISFYEKMQSDKGSIPDRFSAQQFSDYHSELNMSSLELGDSALYFCASSTQLAGVGETQYFGPGTRLLVL.

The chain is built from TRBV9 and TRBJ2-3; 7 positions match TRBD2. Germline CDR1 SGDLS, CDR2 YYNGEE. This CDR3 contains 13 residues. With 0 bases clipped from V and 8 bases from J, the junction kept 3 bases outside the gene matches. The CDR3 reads CASSVGTSGTQYF. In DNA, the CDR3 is TGTGCCAGCAGCGTAGGGACTAGTGGTACGCAGTATTTT. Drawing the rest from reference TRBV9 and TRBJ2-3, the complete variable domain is DSGVTQTPKHLITATGQRVTLRCSPRSGDLSVYWYQQSLDQGLQFLIQYYNGEERAKGNILERFSAQQFPDLHSELNLSSLELGDSALYFCASSVGTSGTQYFGPGTRLTVL.

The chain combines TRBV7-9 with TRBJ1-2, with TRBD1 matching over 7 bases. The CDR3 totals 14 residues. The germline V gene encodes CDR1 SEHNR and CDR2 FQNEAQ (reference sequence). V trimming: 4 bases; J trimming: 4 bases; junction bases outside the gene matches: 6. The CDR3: CASSSNDRAYGYTF. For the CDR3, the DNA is TGTGCCAGCAGCTCTAACGACAGGGCCTATGGCTACACCTTC. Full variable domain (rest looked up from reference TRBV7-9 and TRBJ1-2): DTGVSQNPRHKITKRGQNVTFRCDPISEHNRLYWYRQTLGQGPEFLTYFQNEAQLEKSRLLSDRFSAERPKGSFSTLEIQRTEQGDSAMYLCASSSNDRAYGYTFGSGTRLTVV.

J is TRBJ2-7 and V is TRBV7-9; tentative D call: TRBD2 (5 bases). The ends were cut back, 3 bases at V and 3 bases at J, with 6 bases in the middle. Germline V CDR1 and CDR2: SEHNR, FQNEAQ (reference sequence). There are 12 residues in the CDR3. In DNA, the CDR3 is TGTGCCAGCAGCTTTGCGGGCTACGAGCAGTACTTC. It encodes CASSFAGYEQYF.

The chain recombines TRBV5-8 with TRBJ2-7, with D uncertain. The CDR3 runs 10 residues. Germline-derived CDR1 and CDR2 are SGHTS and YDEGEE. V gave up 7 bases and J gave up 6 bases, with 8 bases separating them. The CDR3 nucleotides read TGTGCCAGCCGCTCCGTCGAGCAGTACTTC. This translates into CASRSVEQYF. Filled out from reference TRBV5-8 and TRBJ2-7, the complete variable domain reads EAGVTQSPTHLIKTRGQQATLRCSPISGHTSVYWYQQALGLGLQFLLWYDEGEERNRGNFPPRFSGRQFPNYSSELNVNALELEDSALYLCASRSVEQYFGPGTRLTVT.

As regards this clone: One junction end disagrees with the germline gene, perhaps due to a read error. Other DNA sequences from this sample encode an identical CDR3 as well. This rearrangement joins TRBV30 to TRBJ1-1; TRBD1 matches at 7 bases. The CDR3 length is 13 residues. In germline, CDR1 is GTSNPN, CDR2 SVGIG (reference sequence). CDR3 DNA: TGTGCCTGGAGTTACCCCGGACAGGTTGAAGCCTTCTTT. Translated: CAWSYPGQVEAFF.

The CDR3 DNA reads as TGTGCCAGCAGTGATCGCGGCGGCCCGTACTTC. Protein: CASSDRGGPYF. The chain couples TRBV25-1 to TRBJ2-7; unclear D gene. Trimming left V 3 bases short and J 12 bases short, with 12 bases between. CDR1 MGHDK and CDR2 SYGVNS come from the germline V gene. This CDR3 comprises 11 residues.

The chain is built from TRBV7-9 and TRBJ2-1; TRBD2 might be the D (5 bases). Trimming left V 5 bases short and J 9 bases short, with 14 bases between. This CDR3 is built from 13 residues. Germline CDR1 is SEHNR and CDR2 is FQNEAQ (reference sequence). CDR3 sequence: CASSPGPEVEQFF. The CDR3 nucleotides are TGTGCCAGCAGCCCCGGGCCGGAGGTTGAGCAGTTCTTC.

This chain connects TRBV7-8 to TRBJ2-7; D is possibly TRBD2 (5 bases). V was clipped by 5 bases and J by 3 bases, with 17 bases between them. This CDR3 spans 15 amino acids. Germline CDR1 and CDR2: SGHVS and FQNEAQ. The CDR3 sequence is CASSHLRREYYEQYF. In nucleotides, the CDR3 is TGTGCCAGCAGCCACCTCCGAAGGGAGTACTACGAGCAGTACTTC.

CDR3 region: CASSLLTGNTEAFF. The DNA for the CDR3 is TGTGCCAGCAGTTTATTGACAGGGAACACTGAAGCTTTCTTT. The J gene is TRBJ1-1, the V gene TRBV27; TRBD1 might be the D (6 bases). CDR3 length: 14 amino acids. V was trimmed by 1 base and J by 1 base, leaving 7 bases between them. The germline gives CDR1 MNHEY, CDR2 SMNVEV (reference sequence).

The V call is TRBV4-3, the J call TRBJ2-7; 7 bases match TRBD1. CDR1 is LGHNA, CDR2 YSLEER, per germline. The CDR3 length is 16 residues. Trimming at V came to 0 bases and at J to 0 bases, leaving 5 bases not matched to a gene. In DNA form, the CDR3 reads TGCGCCAGCAGCCAAGAGGGGACAGTCGGCTCCTACGAGCAGTACTTC. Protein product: CASSQEGTVGSYEQYF.